These 24 T cell receptor beta chains were all obtained from the same sample, sequenced in a study of T cells in Graves' hyperthyroidism and ophthalmopathy (dated by TCRdb to the late 2010s). The library was built by means of multiplex PCR. The instrument given in TCRdb is Illumina HiSeq 2000. TCR beta CDR3 regions were amplified from RNA transcripts. A first-round RT-PCR of the TCR CDR3 used the HTBI primer set with the Qiagen OneStep RT-PCR kit. Using fastp trimming at Q25 and MiXCR clonotype assembly, TCRdb reanalyzed the public sequencing data and kept in-frame beta chains. Each record represents a unique CDR3 protein, reported with the most common genes and DNA among its rows. For this sample the table gives 350,000 to 450,000 distinct CDR3 sequences, of which over 11% were detected only once. The ten largest clones take up around 28% of the sample. Sequencing input: blood. Source of these receptors: a man in his fifties or sixties with Graves' ophthalmopathy.

The table lists this clonotype with a few counts. The J gene is TRBJ2-7, the V gene TRBV10-3; no firm D call. Germline assignment: CDR1 ENHRY and CDR2 SYGVKD. V dropped 7 bases and J dropped 6 bases, with 19 bases sitting between them. The CDR3 loop spans 14 amino acids. CDR3 region: CAINNGDNPGEQYF. CDR3 in DNA: TGTGCCATCAACAACGGCGATAATCCGGGCGAGCAGTACTTC.

For this clonotype: A much larger clonotype is one base distant, so this may be a read error. V gene TRBV5-1 combines with J gene TRBJ1-1; D not certain. CDR3 size: 15 residues. Germline CDR1 SGHRS, CDR2 YFSETQ. The DNA for the CDR3 is TGCGCCAGCAGCTTATTCGACACCATGAACACTGGAGCTTTCTTT. Its protein is CASSLFDTMNTGAFF.

This clonotype occurred many times. V gene TRBV10-1 combines with J gene TRBJ2-1; possible D gene TRBD1, 6 bases. With 4 bases removed from V and 8 bases from J, the gap between germline ends came to 18 bases. The CDR3 is 15 residues long. The germline V gene has CDR1 WNHNN and CDR2 SYGVQD (reference sequence). The CDR3 here is CASSVSDRGIDEQFF. CDR3 bases: TGCGCCAGCAGTGTGTCGGACAGAGGGATCGATGAGCAGTTCTTC.

This chain links TRBV7-9 with TRBJ2-5; D is unresolved. The germline V gene has CDR1 SEHNR and CDR2 FQNEAQ (reference sequence). The CDR3 is 15 residues long. V was shortened by 1 base and J by 4 bases, with 13 bases between the two germline ends. The CDR3 nucleotides are TGTGCCAGCAGCTTAGGGGTAGGGTCGTTAGAGACCCAGTACTTC. Translating gives CASSLGVGSLETQYF.

The chain links TRBV7-3 to TRBJ1-1, with a tentative D call TRBD1 (5 bases). The V gene lost 0 bases and the J gene lost 5 bases, with 16 bases spanning the gap. This CDR3 region has 16 residues. The V gene's germline CDR1 is SGHTA and CDR2 FQGTGA. For the CDR3, the DNA is TGTGCCAGCAGCTTAACCGCTGGGGGGGGGGGGACTGAAGCTTTCTTT. It yields the protein CASSLTAGGGGTEAFF.

V usage is TRBV6-1 and J usage is TRBJ2-5, with D possibly being TRBD1 (6 bases). The CDR3 is 14 amino acids. V lost 11 bases and J lost 4, with 20 bases in between. Germline CDR1 is MNHNS and CDR2 is SASEGT. CDR3 bases: TGTGCCTCAGGCAGGGGACGGGCGGGAGAGACCCAGTACTTC. Translation gives CASGRGRAGETQYF.

This clonotype was observed at least ten times. This chain links TRBV27 with TRBJ1-1, with D uncertain. V lost 3 bases, J lost 0 bases, and 17 bases lay in between. The V gene's germline CDR1 is MNHEY and CDR2 SMNVEV (reference sequence). The CDR3 totals 17 residues. CDR3 amino acids: CASSFVGVSGMNTEAFF. The CDR3 DNA reads TGTGCCAGCAGTTTTGTCGGGGTTTCCGGGATGAACACTGAAGCTTTCTTT.

This clonotype was seen many times. This rearrangement joins TRBV20-1 to TRBJ2-1, with 7 bases lining up with TRBD2. The CDR3 is 15 residues long. CDR1 and CDR2 from the germline V gene are DFQATT and SNEGSKA (reference sequence). Trimming at V came to 0 bases and at J to 8 bases, leaving 10 bases not matched to a gene. In DNA, the CDR3 is TGCAGTGCTAGAGATCAGGCGGGAGTAGGCGATGAGCAGTTCTTC. As protein: CSARDQAGVGDEQFF.

This clonotype was seen more than once but under ten times. This chain links TRBV20-1 with TRBJ2-3, with D hard to call. The germline gives CDR1 DFQATT, CDR2 SNEGSKA (reference sequence). V was clipped by 2 bases and J by 5 bases, with 14 bases between them. The CDR3 runs 14 residues. In DNA form, the CDR3 reads TGCAGTGCTAGACCCTGGACGGCAGTAGATACGCAGTATTTT. It translates to CSARPWTAVDTQYF.

The chain combines TRBV29-1 with TRBJ2-3; D not certain. V lost 3 bases and J 2 bases, leaving 9 bases between the germline ends. The CDR3 consists of 13 residues. Germline V lookup: CDR1 SQVTM, CDR2 ANQGSEA. The CDR3 is CSVDSQATDTQYF. The DNA for the CDR3 is TGCAGCGTTGATTCTCAAGCCACAGATACGCAGTATTTT.

This chain connects TRBV27 to TRBJ1-1, with TRBD1 matching 8 bases. This CDR3 has 12 residues. After removal of 8 bases from V and 6 bases from J, the junction contained 5 bases not matched to a gene. The germline V gene encodes CDR1 MNHEY and CDR2 SMNVEV (reference sequence). The CDR3 spells CASREGQAEAFF. For the CDR3, the DNA is TGTGCCAGCCGCGAGGGACAGGCTGAAGCTTTCTTT.

The chain combines TRBV4-1 with TRBJ2-5; D not certain. Germline CDR1 is MGHRA and CDR2 is YSYEKL. This CDR3 spans 18 amino acids. Trimming shortened V by 0 bases and J by 5 bases, and 22 bases separated the two germline ends. CDR3 in amino acids: CASSQDRDPEWQTETQYF. Written as DNA, the CDR3 is TGCGCCAGCAGCCAAGATAGGGATCCCGAGTGGCAGACGGAGACCCAGTACTTC.

In this sample, this clonotype turned up many times. V usage is TRBV7-9 and J usage is TRBJ2-3, with 12 nucleotides matching TRBD2. Germline CDR1 is SEHNR and CDR2 is FQNEAQ (reference sequence). The CDR3 is made up of 15 amino acids. J was trimmed by 3 bases and V by 5 bases; bases with no gene match: 3. The CDR3 sequence: CASSPSGRATDTQYF. CDR3 DNA sequence: TGTGCCAGCAGCCCTAGCGGGAGGGCTACAGATACGCAGTATTTT.

In its sample, this clonotype was seen a few times. This chain links TRBV14 with TRBJ1-2; 7 positions agree with TRBD1. V lost 5 bases and J lost 8; bases outside the gene matches: 8. CDR1 SGHDN and CDR2 FVKESK come from the germline V gene. The CDR3 totals 13 residues. CDR3 DNA sequence: TGTGCCAGCAGCGTACGGACAGGCGACGGCTACACCTTC. The encoded protein is CASSVRTGDGYTF.

The sample holds a few counts of this clonotype. This chain uses TRBV14 with TRBJ2-1; 8 bases are shared with TRBD2. Trimming at V came to 0 bases and at J to 5 bases, leaving 6 bases not matched to a gene. Germline CDR1 SGHDN, CDR2 FVKESK. The CDR3 is 16 amino acids. In DNA form, the CDR3 reads TGTGCCAGCAGCCAAGAGGCACTAGCGGCGAACAATGAGCAGTTCTTC. Its translation is CASSQEALAANNEQFF.

This clonotype occurred many times. CDR3 sequence: CASRPGQGNTGELFF. Written as DNA, the CDR3 is TGTGCCAGCAGACCGGGACAGGGAAACACCGGGGAGCTGTTTTTT. The chain is built from TRBV9 and TRBJ2-2, with TRBD1 matching 9 bases. V shed 5 bases, J shed 2 bases, and the junction held 4 bases outside the gene matches. Germline loops: CDR1 SGDLS, CDR2 YYNGEE. The CDR3 sequence is 15 residues long. The whole variable domain, remainder taken from reference TRBV9 and TRBJ2-2, is DSGVTQTPKHLITATGQRVTLRCSPRSGDLSVYWYQQSLDQGLQFLIQYYNGEERAKGNILERFSAQQFPDLHSELNLSSLELGDSALYFCASRPGQGNTGELFFGEGSRLTVL.

This sequence joins TRBV5-1 and TRBJ1-1; D gene ambiguous. The germline gives CDR1 SGHRS, CDR2 YFSETQ. The ends were cut back, 1 base at V and 1 base at J, with 11 bases in the middle. The CDR3 length is 15 residues. The CDR3 region has the DNA TGCGCCAGCAGCTTGTTTCCAGGAGCGAACACTGAAGCTTTCTTT. Protein sequence: CASSLFPGANTEAFF.

J is TRBJ2-2 and V is TRBV29-1; perhaps TRBD1 as D (5 bases). V lost 0 bases and J lost 6, with 14 bases in between. CDR1 and CDR2 (germline): SQVTM, ANQGSEA. The CDR3 is 15 amino acids. The CDR3 bases are TGCAGCGTTGAAGATCAAGGGGCGGATCCCGGGGAGCTGTTTTTT. It is translated as CSVEDQGADPGELFF.

This clonotype was seen ten or more times. The chain has TRBV5-1 and TRBJ2-1; the D gene is possibly TRBD2 (6 bases). The CDR3 runs to 16 residues. V was shortened by 0 bases and J by 2 bases, with 12 bases between the two germline ends. Germline V gives CDR1 SGHRS, CDR2 YFSETQ. The CDR3 DNA reads TGCGCCAGCAGCTTGGCCTCACTAGCAGCCTACAATGAGCAGTTCTTC. It encodes CASSLASLAAYNEQFF.

The rearrangement joins TRBV13 to TRBJ1-1; TRBD1 aligns across 7 bases. Germline CDR1 and CDR2: PRHDT and FYEKMQ (reference sequence). CDR3 length: 15 amino acids. The V gene end was trimmed by 4 bases and the J gene end by 1 base; junction bases not matched to a gene: 6. The CDR3 is CASSYYRGTNTEAFF. CDR3 DNA: TGTGCCAGCAGCTACTACAGGGGCACGAACACTGAAGCTTTCTTT.

This clonotype was observed a handful of times. The chain couples TRBV19 to TRBJ2-6; 10 positions agree with TRBD1. Germline-derived CDR1 and CDR2 are LNHDA and SQIVND (reference sequence). The CDR3 sequence is 18 residues long. The ends lost 4 bases at V and 2 bases at J; junction bases unmatched: 8. CDR3 amino acids: CASSSRDRGIAGANVLTF. CDR3 DNA: TGTGCCAGTAGTAGCCGGGACAGGGGTATCGCTGGGGCCAACGTCCTGACTTTC.

This clonotype was seen many times. V usage is TRBV11-2 and J usage is TRBJ2-1; no reliable D call. The CDR3 totals 18 residues. V dropped 5 bases and J dropped 2 bases, with 22 bases sitting between them. Germline values: CDR1 SGHAT, CDR2 FQNNGV. CDR3 protein: CASSPRLAARVAYNEQFF. DNA of the CDR3: TGTGCCAGCAGCCCTAGATTGGCGGCCCGCGTCGCCTACAATGAGCAGTTCTTC.

This clonotype was counted at least ten times. V is TRBV5-1 and J is TRBJ2-7; D is ambiguous. The CDR3 length is 15 residues. V was shortened by 0 bases and J by 4 bases, with 14 bases between the two germline ends. The germline gives CDR1 SGHRS, CDR2 YFSETQ. Here the CDR3 DNA reads TGCGCCAGCAGCTTGGTGGGCCAGTCTAATTACGAGCAGTACTTC. The encoded protein is CASSLVGQSNYEQYF.

This clonotype was seen a handful of times. The chain links TRBV20-1 to TRBJ1-1, with a weak D call TRBD1 (5 bases). This CDR3 has 13 amino acids. The V end was cut by 4 bases, the J end by 2 bases, with 11 bases between. The germline gives CDR1 DFQATT, CDR2 SNEGSKA (reference sequence). DNA for the CDR3: TGCAGTGCTACCAGGGATACCAACACTGAAGCTTTCTTT. This translates into CSATRDTNTEAFF.